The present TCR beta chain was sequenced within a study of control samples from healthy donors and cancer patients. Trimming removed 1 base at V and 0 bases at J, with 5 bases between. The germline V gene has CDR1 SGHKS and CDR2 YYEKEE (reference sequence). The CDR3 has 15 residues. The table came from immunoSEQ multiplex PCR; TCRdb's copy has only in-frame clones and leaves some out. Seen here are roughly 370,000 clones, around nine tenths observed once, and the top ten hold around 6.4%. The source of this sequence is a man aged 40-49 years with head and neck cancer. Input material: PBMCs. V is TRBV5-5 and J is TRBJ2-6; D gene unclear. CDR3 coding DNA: TGTGCCAGCAGCTTGAGTAGCTCTGGGGCCAACGTCCTGACTTTC. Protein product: CASSLSSSGANVLTF. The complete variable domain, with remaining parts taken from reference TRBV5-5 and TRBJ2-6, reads DAGVTQSPTHLIKTRGQQVTLRCSPISGHKSVSWYQQVLGQGPQFIFQYYEKEERGRGNFPDRFSARQFPNYSSELNVNALLLGDSALYLCASSLSSSGANVLTFGAGSRLTVL.